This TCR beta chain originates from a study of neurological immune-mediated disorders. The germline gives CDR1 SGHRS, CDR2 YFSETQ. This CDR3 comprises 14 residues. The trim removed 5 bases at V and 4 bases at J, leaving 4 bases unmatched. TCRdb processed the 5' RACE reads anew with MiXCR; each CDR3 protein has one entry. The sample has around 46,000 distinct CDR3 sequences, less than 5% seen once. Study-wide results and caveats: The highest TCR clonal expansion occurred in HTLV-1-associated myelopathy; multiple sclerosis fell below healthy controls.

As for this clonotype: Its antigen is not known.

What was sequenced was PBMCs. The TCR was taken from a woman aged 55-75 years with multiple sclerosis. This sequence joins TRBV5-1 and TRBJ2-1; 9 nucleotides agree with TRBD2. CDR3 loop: CASRAGLAYNEQFF. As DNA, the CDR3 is TGCGCCAGCAGAGCGGGACTAGCTTACAATGAGCAGTTCTTC.